Listed below are T cell receptor beta chains from one sample, sequenced in a study of blood T cell repertoires in COVID-19. Using immunoSEQ multiplex PCR, the repertoire was profiled, and TCRdb retains in-frame clones only, with some absent. The sample consists of approximately 260,000 clones, around 90% of them appearing once. Sequenced: peripheral blood. These TCRs come from a woman aged 70-85 years with COVID-19, enrolled during active disease. CDR3s include the opening cysteine and the closing phenylalanine or tryptophan. A D gene is named only where the DNA matches it firmly. Clone size is stated in some rows and not others, as once, few, many or a class when expanded.

v_gene: TRBV19
d_gene: .
j_gene: TRBJ2-1
abundance: .
CDR3nt: TGTGCCACCGGACGGGGGGCTTCCTACAATGAGCAGTTCTTC
CDR3aa: CATGRGASYNEQFF

v_gene: TRBV12-3/TRBV12-4
d_gene: .
j_gene: TRBJ2-7
abundance: .
CDR3nt: TGTGCCAGTACGGGGTTCTCCACCGACGAGCAGTACTTC
CDR3aa: CASTGFSTDEQYF

v_gene: TRBV3-1/TRBV3-2
d_gene: .
j_gene: TRBJ1-4
abundance: .
CDR3nt: TGTGCCAGCAGCCCCTACCTATCTACCAATGAAAAACTGTTTTTT
CDR3aa: CASSPYLSTNEKLFF

v_gene: TRBV3-1/TRBV3-2
d_gene: .
j_gene: TRBJ1-3
abundance: once
CDR3nt: TGTGCCAGCAGCCAAGCGGGAGGGACCGAACCAATATATTTT
CDR3aa: CASSQAGGTEPIYF

v_gene: TRBV11-2
d_gene: .
j_gene: TRBJ2-2
abundance: .
CDR3nt: TGTGCCAGCAGCTCATCCTTCATCAGGGTTCTCGGGGAGCTGTTTTTT
CDR3aa: CASSSSFIRVLGELFF

v_gene: TRBV28
d_gene: TRBD1
j_gene: TRBJ2-7
abundance: .
CDR3nt: TGTGCCAGCAGAGGGACAGACTACCTTGGCTACGAGCAGTACTTC
CDR3aa: CASRGTDYLGYEQYF

v_gene: TRBV6-1
d_gene: TRBD1
j_gene: TRBJ2-7
abundance: .
CDR3nt: TGTGCCAGCAGTGAGCCGGGACAGGGGAGCTCCTACGAGCAGTACTTC
CDR3aa: CASSEPGQGSSYEQYF

v_gene: TRBV3-1/TRBV3-2
d_gene: .
j_gene: TRBJ1-6
abundance: .
CDR3nt: TGTGCCAGCAGCCAAGTGGTTGGAGGGAGTTCACCCCTCCACTTT
CDR3aa: CASSQVVGGSSPLHF

v_gene: TRBV27
d_gene: .
j_gene: TRBJ1-1
abundance: .
CDR3nt: TGTGCCAGCAGTTTCCAGGCGAACACTGAAGCTTTCTTT
CDR3aa: CASSFQANTEAFF

v_gene: TRBV7-8
d_gene: TRBD1
j_gene: TRBJ2-5
abundance: .
CDR3nt: TGTGCCAGCAGCCGGGACAGGGGGGAGACCCAGTACTTC
CDR3aa: CASSRDRGETQYF

v_gene: TRBV30
d_gene: .
j_gene: TRBJ1-4
abundance: .
CDR3nt: TGTGCCTGGAGTGCAAAAAGACTACCTGAAAAACTGTTTTTT
CDR3aa: CAWSAKRLPEKLFF

v_gene: TRBV28
d_gene: TRBD1
j_gene: TRBJ1-1
abundance: .
CDR3nt: TGTGCCAGCAGAACGGGACAGGGTGACACTGAAGCTTTCTTT
CDR3aa: CASRTGQGDTEAFF

v_gene: TRBV5-1
d_gene: TRBD2
j_gene: TRBJ2-3
abundance: .
CDR3nt: TGCGCCAGCGGCAGCGGGAGTGGGGATACGCAGTATTTT
CDR3aa: CASGSGSGDTQYF

v_gene: TRBV2
d_gene: .
j_gene: TRBJ1-1
abundance: .
CDR3nt: TGTGCCAGCAGCAATCAGTTTAACACTGAAGCTTTCTTT
CDR3aa: CASSNQFNTEAFF

v_gene: TRBV25-1
d_gene: .
j_gene: TRBJ2-5
abundance: .
CDR3nt: TGTGCCAGCAACTTGGGGGCTCTCCAAGAGACCCAGTACTTC
CDR3aa: CASNLGALQETQYF

v_gene: TRBV6-2/TRBV6-3
d_gene: .
j_gene: TRBJ2-2
abundance: .
CDR3nt: TGTGCCAGCAGTCATACAGGGCCCAGCACCGGGGAGCTGTTTTTT
CDR3aa: CASSHTGPSTGELFF

v_gene: TRBV27
d_gene: .
j_gene: TRBJ1-5
abundance: .
CDR3nt: TGTGCCAGCAGTTTCCGCGGGCAGCCCCAGCATTTT
CDR3aa: CASSFRGQPQHF

v_gene: TRBV19
d_gene: TRBD1
j_gene: TRBJ1-5
abundance: .
CDR3nt: TGTGCCAGTAGTATCCGGCCGAATTGGAGCGACAGGGGCAATCAGCCCCAGCATTTT
CDR3aa: CASSIRPNWSDRGNQPQHF

v_gene: TRBV28
d_gene: .
j_gene: TRBJ1-3
abundance: .
CDR3nt: TGTGCCAGCCAGGGTATCCCCTCTGGAAACACCATATATTTT
CDR3aa: CASQGIPSGNTIYF

v_gene: TRBV15
d_gene: TRBD1
j_gene: TRBJ1-5
abundance: .
CDR3nt: TGTGCCACCAGCTCGCCGGGACAGGGCTGGAACCAGCCCCAGCATTTT
CDR3aa: CATSSPGQGWNQPQHF

v_gene: TRBV9
d_gene: .
j_gene: TRBJ2-3
abundance: .
CDR3nt: TGTGCCAGCAGCGTAACCCCTCAGCAGCGGGGCACAGATACGCAGTATTTT
CDR3aa: CASSVTPQQRGTDTQYF

v_gene: TRBV7-2
d_gene: TRBD2
j_gene: TRBJ2-3
abundance: .
CDR3nt: TGTGCCAGCAGCTTAGTGGCCGGGACTAGCCCTACGCAGTATTTT
CDR3aa: CASSLVAGTSPTQYF

v_gene: TRBV28
d_gene: .
j_gene: TRBJ1-2
abundance: .
CDR3nt: TGTGCCAGCAGTTTGGGGCAGGGAATGGGTGGCTACACCTTC
CDR3aa: CASSLGQGMGGYTF

v_gene: TRBV30
d_gene: TRBD1
j_gene: TRBJ2-7
abundance: .
CDR3nt: TGTGCCTGGAGTGGGGGGACAGAATACTACGAGCAGTACTTC
CDR3aa: CAWSGGTEYYEQYF

v_gene: TRBV5-1
d_gene: .
j_gene: TRBJ1-4
abundance: once
CDR3nt: TGCGCCAGCAGCTTCTACAGAGCAACTAATGAAAAACTGTTTTTT
CDR3aa: CASSFYRATNEKLFF

v_gene: TRBV7-9
d_gene: TRBD1
j_gene: TRBJ2-5
abundance: few
CDR3nt: TGTGCCAGCAGCTTAGGGGTACAGGGGGCAGAAGAGACCCAGTACTTC
CDR3aa: CASSLGVQGAEETQYF

v_gene: TRBV4-1
d_gene: .
j_gene: TRBJ1-4
abundance: .
CDR3nt: TGCGCCAGCAATTGGGTCAGGGGTTATGAAAAACTGTTTTTT
CDR3aa: CASNWVRGYEKLFF

v_gene: TRBV6-5
d_gene: TRBD2
j_gene: TRBJ2-1
abundance: .
CDR3nt: TGTGCCAGCAGTTCTCTCGGACTAGTCGTTTCTGAGCAGTTCTTC
CDR3aa: CASSSLGLVVSEQFF

v_gene: TRBV28
d_gene: .
j_gene: TRBJ2-5
abundance: .
CDR3nt: TGTGCCAGCAGTCCCGGGGGTGTGCGCGAGACCCAGTACTTC
CDR3aa: CASSPGGVRETQYF

v_gene: TRBV9
d_gene: .
j_gene: TRBJ1-5
abundance: .
CDR3nt: TGTGCCAGCAGCGTAGAGATAGATCAGCCCCAGCATTTT
CDR3aa: CASSVEIDQPQHF

v_gene: TRBV12-5
d_gene: .
j_gene: TRBJ2-3
abundance: .
CDR3nt: TGTGCTAGTGGTTCAGGGGCAGAGGGCACAGATACGCAGTATTTT
CDR3aa: CASGSGAEGTDTQYF

v_gene: TRBV19
d_gene: .
j_gene: TRBJ2-3
abundance: .
CDR3nt: TGTGCCAGTAGTTTAAGCACAGATACGCAGTATTTT
CDR3aa: CASSLSTDTQYF

v_gene: TRBV24-1
d_gene: .
j_gene: TRBJ2-1
abundance: .
CDR3nt: TGTGCCACCAGTGCCACAGGGAATGAGCAGTTCTTC
CDR3aa: CATSATGNEQFF

v_gene: TRBV7-9
d_gene: TRBD1
j_gene: TRBJ1-6
abundance: .
CDR3nt: TGTGCCAGCAGCCAAACAGGGGGGAATTCACCCCTCCACTTT
CDR3aa: CASSQTGGNSPLHF

v_gene: TRBV5-1
d_gene: .
j_gene: TRBJ2-3
abundance: .
CDR3nt: TGCGCCAGCAGCATCTTTCCGACAGGACGAGCTAGCACAGATACGCAGTATTTT
CDR3aa: CASSIFPTGRASTDTQYF

v_gene: TRBV5-1
d_gene: TRBD2
j_gene: TRBJ2-3
abundance: once
CDR3nt: TGCGCCAGCAGCTTGGCGGGTCCTAGCGGGAACGGAGATACGCAGTATTTT
CDR3aa: CASSLAGPSGNGDTQYF

v_gene: TRBV2
d_gene: TRBD1
j_gene: TRBJ2-5
abundance: .
CDR3nt: TGTGCCAGCAGAGTGACAGGGGAGGCAGAGACCCAGTACTTC
CDR3aa: CASRVTGEAETQYF

v_gene: TRBV11-2
d_gene: TRBD1
j_gene: TRBJ2-7
abundance: .
CDR3nt: TGTGCCAGCAGCCGACTGACAGGGGATCACGCCTACGAGCAGTACTTC
CDR3aa: CASSRLTGDHAYEQYF

v_gene: TRBV6-2/TRBV6-3
d_gene: TRBD2
j_gene: TRBJ2-7
abundance: .
CDR3nt: TGTGCCAGCAGCCACAGTCCGGGACTACACTACGAGCAGTACTTC
CDR3aa: CASSHSPGLHYEQYF

v_gene: TRBV5-1
d_gene: .
j_gene: TRBJ1-2
abundance: few
CDR3nt: TGCGCCAGCAGCGACATGCAGGGACTTGATGGCTACACCTTC
CDR3aa: CASSDMQGLDGYTF

v_gene: TRBV15
d_gene: TRBD1
j_gene: TRBJ2-7
abundance: .
CDR3nt: TGTGCCACCAGCAGAATAACAGGGGGCTCGGGCGGGAGAGAATACGAGCAGTACTTC
CDR3aa: CATSRITGGSGGREYEQYF

v_gene: TRBV7-9
d_gene: TRBD1
j_gene: TRBJ2-2
abundance: .
CDR3nt: TGTGCCAGCAGCCCGGGACAGGGGTTGGACACCGGGGAGCTGTTTTTT
CDR3aa: CASSPGQGLDTGELFF

v_gene: TRBV18
d_gene: TRBD2
j_gene: TRBJ2-7
abundance: .
CDR3nt: TGTGCCAGCTCACCAAGACCCGCGGGGGATCCCTCCTACGAGCAGTACTTC
CDR3aa: CASSPRPAGDPSYEQYF

v_gene: TRBV4-3
d_gene: TRBD2
j_gene: TRBJ2-7
abundance: few
CDR3nt: TGCGCCAGCAGCCAAGGGGGCGGGGGATCCTACGAGCAGTACTTC
CDR3aa: CASSQGGGGSYEQYF

v_gene: TRBV4-2
d_gene: TRBD2
j_gene: TRBJ2-3
abundance: .
CDR3nt: TGTGCCAGCAGCCAAGACGGGACTAGTGGTGCAGATACGCAGTATTTT
CDR3aa: CASSQDGTSGADTQYF

v_gene: TRBV18
d_gene: TRBD2
j_gene: TRBJ2-7
abundance: .
CDR3nt: TGTGCCAGCTCACCTGAAGCGGGGGGAGTGTCCTACGAGCAGTACTTC
CDR3aa: CASSPEAGGVSYEQYF

v_gene: TRBV3-1/TRBV3-2
d_gene: TRBD1
j_gene: TRBJ1-2
abundance: .
CDR3nt: TGTGCCAGCAGCCCCTACAGGGGGCACTATGGCTACACCTTC
CDR3aa: CASSPYRGHYGYTF

v_gene: TRBV5-1
d_gene: TRBD1
j_gene: TRBJ1-4
abundance: .
CDR3nt: TGCGCCAGCAGCAACCCGACAGGGGGCGCGGTTGAAAAACTGTTTTTT
CDR3aa: CASSNPTGGAVEKLFF

v_gene: TRBV7-2
d_gene: TRBD1
j_gene: TRBJ1-5
abundance: .
CDR3nt: TGTGCCAGCAGCTTGTTCGGGACAGGGGAACAGCCCCAGCATTTT
CDR3aa: CASSLFGTGEQPQHF

v_gene: TRBV5-1
d_gene: TRBD1
j_gene: TRBJ1-1
abundance: .
CDR3nt: TGCGCCAGCAGCCCGGGGACAGAGTTGAACACTGAAGCTTTCTTT
CDR3aa: CASSPGTELNTEAFF

v_gene: TRBV30
d_gene: TRBD1
j_gene: TRBJ1-6
abundance: .
CDR3nt: TGTGCCTGGATGCGGGACAGGGGGCGTCTTGATAATTCACCCCTCCACTTT
CDR3aa: CAWMRDRGRLDNSPLHF

v_gene: TRBV29-1
d_gene: .
j_gene: TRBJ1-2
abundance: few
CDR3nt: TGCAGCGCAACAGGGAACTATGGCTACACCTTC
CDR3aa: CSATGNYGYTF

v_gene: TRBV20-1
d_gene: TRBD2
j_gene: TRBJ2-7
abundance: .
CDR3nt: TGCAGTGCTAGTGCGACTAGCGGCCACGAGCAGTACTTC
CDR3aa: CSASATSGHEQYF

v_gene: TRBV3-1/TRBV3-2
d_gene: TRBD1
j_gene: TRBJ2-1
abundance: once
CDR3nt: TGTGCCAGCAGTGAGAGACAGGGGGCCTATGAGCAGTTCTTC
CDR3aa: CASSERQGAYEQFF

v_gene: TRBV5-1
d_gene: .
j_gene: TRBJ1-2
abundance: .
CDR3nt: TGCGCCAGCAGCCCCGATACAGGCACTAACTATGGCTACACCTTC
CDR3aa: CASSPDTGTNYGYTF

v_gene: TRBV11-3
d_gene: TRBD2
j_gene: TRBJ2-7
abundance: .
CDR3nt: TGTGCCAGCAGCTTAGATGGGGGGACTAGCGGGATTGAGTACTTC
CDR3aa: CASSLDGGTSGIEYF

v_gene: TRBV7-6
d_gene: TRBD2
j_gene: TRBJ2-1
abundance: .
CDR3nt: TGTGCCAGCAGCTTCAGCAAGCGGGAGACAGATGAGCAGTTCTTC
CDR3aa: CASSFSKRETDEQFF

v_gene: TRBV4-1
d_gene: .
j_gene: TRBJ2-2
abundance: .
CDR3nt: TGCGCCAGCAGCCAAGATGGATGGAGGGCCAGGAGCGGGGAGCTGTTTTTT
CDR3aa: CASSQDGWRARSGELFF

v_gene: TRBV5-1
d_gene: .
j_gene: TRBJ1-1
abundance: few
CDR3nt: TGCGCCAGCAGCTTGGCGGGGATGAACACTGAAGCTTTCTTT
CDR3aa: CASSLAGMNTEAFF